This T cell receptor beta chain was recorded in a study of CD8 T cells in ankylosing spondylitis. One entry per CDR3 protein, called by TCRdb with MiXCR from the 5' RACE reads. The sample shows about 300,000 distinct CDR3 sequences, around 10% of them seen only once. The sample holds many counts of this clonotype. The sample consisted of blood, either unsorted or a sorted T cell fraction (not recorded which). The clonotype originates from a female donor with ankylosing spondylitis or in good health (not recorded which).

The CDR3 loop reads CASSLPRLVLHNEQFF. The CDR3 bases are TGCGCCAGCAGCTTGCCCCGACTAGTTCTGCACAATGAGCAGTTCTTC. V gene TRBV5-1 combines with J gene TRBJ2-1; possibly TRBD2 for D (6 bases). This CDR3 region has 16 residues. Trimming stripped 1 base from V and 5 bases from J, with 16 bases between. Germline lookup yields CDR1 SGHRS and CDR2 YFSETQ.